One sample yielded the 8 T cell receptor beta chains listed below, sequenced in a study of spatial heterogeneity in lung cancer (dated by TCRdb to the late 2010s). These receptors lack a known antigen. What this sample's time point label stands for: sample taken at primary tumor resection. The library relied on 5' RACE. Sequenced on a NextSeq 500. TCRdb applied fastp at Q25 and MiXCR to the public reads, then kept only in-frame beta chains. Each CDR3 protein gets just one entry, which takes the most common genes and DNA from the rows behind it. The sample profile shows about 1,500 distinct CDR3 sequences; roughly 5.1% of them were found once. The ten largest clonotypes hold 29% of the sample. Overall results and qualifications from the work: The tumor nonsynonymous mutation count correlated with the number of expanded alpha and beta TCRs within the tumor.

The material was lung tumor tissue, obtained at surgery. The receptors here all came from a male donor with early-stage non-small cell lung cancer.

By sample fraction, this clonotype is medium-sized (0.01 to 0.1%). J is TRBJ2-7 and V is TRBV29-1, with a possible D match to TRBD1 (5 bases). The CDR3 extends over 13 amino acids. Trimming pared 1 base from V and 0 bases from J, leaving 7 bases between. CDR1 and CDR2 (germline): SQVTM, ANQGSEA. The CDR3 is CSVEGQSSYEQYF. Here the CDR3 DNA reads TGCAGCGTTGAAGGACAGAGCTCCTACGAGCAGTACTTC.

This clonotype is medium-sized (0.01 to 0.1%). J is TRBJ2-2 and V is TRBV27; D call uncertain. This CDR3 spans 17 amino acids. Germline V lookup: CDR1 MNHEY, CDR2 SMNVEV (reference sequence). V lost 4 bases to trimming and J lost 0 bases, with 15 bases between them. The CDR3 spells CASSSPTLTANTGELFF. DNA of the CDR3: TGTGCCAGCAGTTCCCCCACCCTCACAGCGAACACCGGGGAGCTGTTTTTT.

The chain links TRBV10-3 to TRBJ2-1; 11 nucleotides align to TRBD2. J was trimmed by 10 bases and V by 3 bases; bases with no gene match: 5. In germline, CDR1 is ENHRY, CDR2 SYGVKD. The CDR3 extends over 14 amino acids. The CDR3: CAISDGLAGGEQFF. The CDR3 DNA is TGTGCCATCAGTGACGGACTAGCGGGTGGAGAGCAGTTCTTC.

This clonotype has a count of ten or more. The chain recombines TRBV28 with TRBJ1-5; possible D gene TRBD1, 6 bases. V lost 5 bases, J lost 0 bases, and 11 bases lay in between. CDR1 is MDHEN, CDR2 SYDVKM, per germline. The CDR3 extends over 15 amino acids. The CDR3 sequence: CASSQQGPSNQPQHF. The CDR3 DNA is TGTGCCAGCAGTCAACAGGGACCTAGCAATCAGCCCCAGCATTTT.

This clonotype was seen repeatedly, ten times or more. J is TRBJ1-6 and V is TRBV4-3, with D hard to call. V was trimmed by 3 bases and J by 11 bases, leaving 14 bases between them. The CDR3 sequence is 14 residues long. The germline V gene encodes CDR1 LGHNA and CDR2 YSLEER. CDR3 sequence reads: CASSQRMGVAPLHF. In nucleotides, the CDR3 is TGCGCCAGCAGCCAGAGGATGGGAGTAGCACCCCTCCACTTT.

Sample share makes this clonotype large (0.1 to 1%). The chain employs TRBV3-1 and TRBJ2-1; maybe TRBD2 (6 bases). From germline, CDR1 is LGHDT and CDR2 YNNKEL (reference sequence). Trimming took off 2 bases at V and 9 bases at J, with 14 bases between the two ends. This CDR3 contains 14 residues. Here the CDR3 reads CASSQLTSVGEQFF. For the CDR3, the DNA is TGTGCCAGCAGCCAACTGACTAGTGTCGGTGAGCAGTTCTTC.

This clonotype is large. The chain couples TRBV7-3 to TRBJ1-1, with 7 nucleotides matching TRBD1. V trimming: 2 bases; J trimming: 4 bases; junction bases outside the gene matches: 1. From germline, CDR1 is SGHTA and CDR2 FQGTGA. The CDR3 is made up of 13 amino acids. The DNA of the CDR3 is TGTGCCAGCAGCTTATACAGGGGCACTGAAGCTTTCTTT. It codes for CASSLYRGTEAFF.

This clonotype ranks as hyperexpanded. This chain links TRBV7-6 with TRBJ2-7; TRBD1 matches 12 bases. Germline-derived CDR1 and CDR2 are SGHVS and FNYEAQ. V gave up 5 bases and J gave up 5 bases; unmatched junction bases: 10. The CDR3 covers 16 residues. CDR3 sequence reads: CASSPHPGQGANEQYF. CDR3 DNA sequence: TGTGCCAGCAGCCCCCACCCGGGACAGGGGGCAAACGAGCAGTACTTC.